Each of the 22 T cell receptor beta chains below was sequenced from the same sample in a study of identical twins. TCRdb ran MiXCR on the 5' RACE reads and lists one entry per CDR3 protein. There are roughly 1.6 million distinct CDR3 sequences in the sample; roughly a third occur only once, and about 0.27% lies in the top ten. The sample comprised cord blood. These receptors came from a newborn girl in good health.

The chain carries TRBV20-1 and TRBJ1-4; TRBD1 is a possible D gene (6 bases). CDR1 DFQATT and CDR2 SNEGSKA come from the germline V gene (reference sequence). The germline V and J ends were trimmed by 3 bases and 7 bases, with 15 bases remaining between them. This CDR3 comprises 14 residues. The CDR3 sequence is CSASEGGGREKLFF. The CDR3 DNA sequence: TGCAGTGCTAGTGAAGGGGGGGGGCGTGAAAAACTGTTTTTT.

The chain links TRBV25-1 to TRBJ2-5, with 7 bases aligning to TRBD2. Per the germline V gene, CDR1 is MGHDK and CDR2 is SYGVNS. After removal of 0 bases from V and 3 bases from J, the junction contained 4 bases not matched to a gene. The CDR3 has 15 residues. The CDR3 sequence: CASSEYRAGEETQYF. Written as DNA, the CDR3 is TGTGCCAGCAGTGAATACAGGGCGGGAGAAGAGACCCAGTACTTC.

The chain joins TRBV5-1 to TRBJ1-4; D is undetermined. This CDR3 region has 13 residues. Trimming shortened V by 4 bases and J by 7 bases, and 11 bases separated the two germline ends. Germline values: CDR1 SGHRS, CDR2 YFSETQ. Here the CDR3 reads CASSRVGGEKLFF. The CDR3, as DNA: TGCGCCAGCAGCCGGGTAGGCGGTGAAAAACTGTTTTTT.

This clonotype was observed a few times. The V and J genes are TRBV25-1 and TRBJ1-5; D is unresolved. CDR3 length: 14 amino acids. Germline V lookup: CDR1 MGHDK, CDR2 SYGVNS. V dropped 4 bases and J dropped 7 bases, with 14 bases sitting between them. In nucleotides, the CDR3 is TGTGCCAGCAGTGGATCCGGAGGGAGCCAGCCCCAGCATTTT. This sequence encodes CASSGSGGSQPQHF.

This clonotype was seen more than once but under ten times. CDR3 coding DNA: TGTGCCAGCAGTTTTCGTCGGGTCTCCAATCAGCCCCAGCATTTT. This translates into CASSFRRVSNQPQHF. The chain employs TRBV28 and TRBJ1-5; D is unresolved. This CDR3 region has 15 residues. Germline values: CDR1 MDHEN, CDR2 SYDVKM. V lost 3 bases and J lost 3, with 12 bases in between.

The J gene is TRBJ1-1, the V gene TRBV19; the D gene is possibly TRBD1 (6 bases). V shed 6 bases and J shed 7 bases, with 15 bases lying between them. The germline V gene encodes CDR1 LNHDA and CDR2 SQIVND (reference sequence). The CDR3 loop spans 13 amino acids. The CDR3 sequence: CASRPRGDGEAFF. CDR3 nucleotide sequence: TGTGCCAGTAGACCTAGGGGGGACGGTGAAGCTTTCTTT.

The V call is TRBV29-1, the J call TRBJ1-6; 8 bases are shared with TRBD1. Looked up from germline, CDR1 is SQVTM and CDR2 is ANQGSEA. The CDR3 sequence is 15 residues long. The ends lost 7 bases at V and 2 bases at J; junction bases unmatched: 7. CDR3 sequence reads: CSALDRVPYNSPLHF. The CDR3 DNA sequence: TGCAGCGCTTTGGACAGGGTGCCCTATAATTCACCCCTCCACTTT.

The J gene is TRBJ1-1, the V gene TRBV29-1; no clear D. Trimming left V 6 bases short and J 4 bases short, with 12 bases between. The CDR3 contains 12 residues. Germline V gives CDR1 SQVTM, CDR2 ANQGSEA. CDR3 bases: TGCAGCGTACAAGAGTGGAGCACTGAAGCTTTCTTT. Protein: CSVQEWSTEAFF.

This clonotype has more than one count but fewer than ten. This sequence joins TRBV2 and TRBJ2-7; TRBD2 might be the D (5 bases). The ends were cut back, 6 bases at V and 5 bases at J, with 17 bases in the middle. Germline assignment: CDR1 SNHLY and CDR2 FYNNEI. This CDR3 has 14 residues. The chain's CDR3 is CASRMAWESHEQYF. The DNA for the CDR3 is TGTGCCAGCAGGATGGCGTGGGAGTCCCACGAGCAGTACTTC.

The chain joins TRBV24-1 to TRBJ1-2; D perhaps matches TRBD1 (6 bases). The CDR3 loop spans 12 amino acids. Germline CDR1 is KGHDR and CDR2 is SFDVKD. With 4 bases removed from V and 5 bases from J, the gap between germline ends came to 7 bases. DNA of the CDR3: TGTGCCACCAGTGAGGGGACATATGGCTACACCTTC. Translating it yields CATSEGTYGYTF.

This clonotype was detected only a few times. The V call is TRBV7-2, the J call TRBJ2-1; D is perhaps TRBD2 (5 bases). Deletions cut 1 base from V and 11 bases from J, with 9 bases between. The CDR3 contains 12 residues. Germline values: CDR1 SGHTA, CDR2 FQGNSA. Here the CDR3 reads CASSLVRGKQFF. The CDR3 coding sequence is TGTGCCAGCAGCTTAGTTCGGGGAAAGCAGTTCTTC.

This chain connects TRBV5-1 to TRBJ1-2; 7 bases are shared with TRBD1. The V gene's germline CDR1 is SGHRS and CDR2 YFSETQ. This CDR3 is built from 13 residues. J was trimmed by 8 bases and V by 5 bases; bases with no gene match: 9. CDR3 amino acids: CASSYGTVRGYTF. The CDR3 DNA reads TGCGCCAGCAGTTATGGGACAGTTCGAGGCTACACCTTC.

V usage is TRBV12-3 or TRBV12-4 and J usage is TRBJ2-7; 10 positions agree with TRBD2. There are 16 residues in the CDR3. V dropped 7 bases and J dropped 7; count of bases not matched to a gene: 16. The CDR3 coding sequence is TGTGCCAGCACCCCAAGCGGGAGGGCCTCTTTCGATGAGCAGTACTTC. Its protein is CASTPSGRASFDEQYF.

This clonotype turned up a few times. The CDR3 nucleotides are TGCGCCAGCAGTGTACGTGGAATGGCCCAGCATTTT. Translation gives CASSVRGMAQHF. This chain uses TRBV10-2 with TRBJ1-5; no clear D. The CDR3 covers 12 residues. V was clipped by 4 bases and J by 11 bases, with 12 bases between them. In germline, CDR1 is WSHSY, CDR2 SAAADI.

This sequence joins TRBV14 and TRBJ2-7; D perhaps matches TRBD1 (5 bases). V was cut by 0 bases and J by 4 bases, with 10 bases left in between. Germline V gene sequence: CDR1 SGHDN, CDR2 FVKESK. The CDR3 runs 14 residues. The CDR3 spells CASSQDREQYEQYF. Written as DNA, the CDR3 is TGTGCCAGCAGCCAAGACAGGGAACAATACGAGCAGTACTTC.

The chain uses TRBV24-1 and TRBJ2-3, with D uncertain. Trimming left V 2 bases short and J 1 base short, with 12 bases between. CDR1 and CDR2 (germline): KGHDR, SFDVKD. The CDR3 has 16 residues. The CDR3 DNA is TGTGCCACCAGTGATTGGCGACATGCCCGCACAGATACGCAGTATTTT. Translated, it gives CATSDWRHARTDTQYF.

The gene calls are TRBV27 and TRBJ2-3, with a tentative D call TRBD2 (6 bases). The CDR3 contains 13 residues. Germline-derived CDR1 and CDR2 are MNHEY and SMNVEV (reference sequence). CDR3 sequence reads: CAVSSAVTDTQYF. The CDR3 DNA reads TGTGCTGTCTCTAGCGCTGTGACAGATACGCAGTATTTT.

J is TRBJ2-1 and V is TRBV20-1; TRBD1 is a possible D gene (6 bases). This CDR3 is built from 13 residues. Trimming pared 3 bases from V and 10 bases from J, leaving 16 bases between. Germline-derived CDR1 and CDR2 are DFQATT and SNEGSKA (reference sequence). The CDR3 DNA sequence: TGCAGTGCTAGTAGGGGGACACGGGTGGAGCAGTTCTTC. It codes for CSASRGTRVEQFF.

This chain connects TRBV28 to TRBJ2-2; D possibly corresponds to TRBD2 (6 bases). Germline-derived CDR1 and CDR2 are MDHEN and SYDVKM. V lost 4 bases, J lost 1 base, and 10 bases lay in between. The CDR3 totals 15 residues. CDR3 nucleotide sequence: TGTGCCAGCAGTTATGGCGGGGAGAACACCGGGGAGCTGTTTTTT. Its translation is CASSYGGENTGELFF. The variable domain in full, completed from reference TRBV28 and TRBJ2-2, reads DVKVTQSSRYLVKRTGEKVFLECVQDMDHENMFWYRQDPGLGLRLIYFSYDVKMKEKGDIPEGYSVSREKKERFSLILESASTNQTSMYLCASSYGGENTGELFFGEGSRLTVL.

The chain has TRBV21-1 and TRBJ2-2; TRBD2 is taken as the D call from the table, unchecked against the DNA. TRBV21-1 is labeled a pseudogene. This CDR3 has 12 amino acids. CDR3 loop: CASSRRVGELFF. The DNA of the CDR3 is TGTGCCAGCAGTAGGAGGGTCGGGGAGCTGTTTTTT.

As concerns this clonotype: A much larger clonotype is one base distant, so this may be a read error. The chain has TRBV3-1 and TRBJ2-1, with a weak D call TRBD1 (6 bases). Trimming pared 3 bases from V and 10 bases from J, leaving 22 bases between. The CDR3 is 16 residues long. Germline V gene data show CDR1 as LGHDT and CDR2 as YNNKEL (reference sequence). The CDR3 DNA follows: TGTGCCAGCAGCCATTCTTTGAGGACAGCCCCCTACGAGCAGTTCTTC. This sequence encodes CASSHSLRTAPYEQFF.

The table lists this clonotype with a count of one. The chain employs TRBV7-2 and TRBJ1-5; possibly TRBD1 for D (6 bases). V lost 6 bases and J 7 bases, leaving 16 bases between the germline ends. Germline V gives CDR1 SGHTA, CDR2 FQGNSA. The CDR3 runs 14 residues. The CDR3 DNA follows: TGTGCCAGCAGTCATAATCAGGGGAGCCAGCCCCAGCATTTT. Amino acids: CASSHNQGSQPQHF.